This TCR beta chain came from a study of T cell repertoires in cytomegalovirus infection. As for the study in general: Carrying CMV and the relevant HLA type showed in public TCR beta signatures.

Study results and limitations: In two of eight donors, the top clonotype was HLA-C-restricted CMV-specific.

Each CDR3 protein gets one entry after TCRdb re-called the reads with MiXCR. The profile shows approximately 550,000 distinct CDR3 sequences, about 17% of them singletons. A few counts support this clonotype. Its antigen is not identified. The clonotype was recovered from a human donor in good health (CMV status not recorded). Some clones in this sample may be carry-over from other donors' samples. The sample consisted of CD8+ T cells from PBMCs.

The CDR3 bases are TGCGCCAGCAGCCAAGTGAAGGACAGCAATTCTGAAGCTTTCTTT. Encoded protein: CASSQVKDSNSEAFF. The gene calls are TRBV4-1 and TRBJ1-1; the D gene is possibly TRBD1 (6 bases). V dropped 1 base and J dropped 6 bases, with 15 bases sitting between them. The CDR3 is made up of 15 amino acids. CDR1 is MGHRA and CDR2 is YSYEKL in the germline V gene.